A selection of T cell receptor beta chains follows, all from one sample in a study of T-cell memory formation after mild COVID-19. TCRdb analysed the 5' RACE reads with MiXCR anew, one entry per CDR3 protein. The sample holds some 210,000 distinct CDR3 sequences, roughly 10% seen once. Sequenced input: PBMCs or a T cell subset sorted from them (not recorded which). The receptors shown here come from a man between 18 and 29 years old who had mild COVID-19 (a few samples of this study predate the infection). Cell type and time point are not known. Both conserved end residues are part of each CDR3. D genes are given only for firm matches. Expanded clones are given a class, and other clones once, few, many or no size at all.

>TRBJ2-7|TRBV4-1|NA|NA
CASSQPFVGEQYF
TGCGCCAGCAGCCAGCCCTTCGTAGGCGAGCAGTACTTC
>TRBJ1-2|TRBV7-2|NA|NA
CASSWKAGDGYTF
TGTGCCAGCAGCTGGAAGGCAGGGGATGGCTACACCTTC
>TRBJ2-1|TRBV20-1|NA|NA
CSARDPTREEQFF
TGCAGTGCTAGAGATCCCACACGGGAAGAGCAGTTCTTC
>TRBJ2-2|TRBV5-1|NA|NA
CASSFSADFTGELFF
TGCGCCAGCAGCTTTTCGGCGGATTTCACCGGGGAGCTGTTTTTT
>TRBJ2-3|TRBV6-6|few|TRBD1
CASRPGQGGADTQYF
TGTGCCAGCAGACCGGGACAGGGAGGTGCAGATACGCAGTATTTT
>TRBJ2-3|TRBV7-2|few|NA
CASSLFRGRGTSTDTQYF
TGTGCCAGCAGCTTATTTAGGGGGCGGGGGACCAGCACAGATACGCAGTATTTT
>TRBJ2-3|TRBV9|few|TRBD2
CASSVGSSGGPTDTQYF
TGTGCCAGCAGCGTAGGTTCGAGCGGGGGGCCCACAGATACGCAGTATTTT
>TRBJ1-6|TRBV25-1|few|NA
CASSESLSPLHF
TGTGCCAGCAGTGAATCTCTTTCACCCCTCCACTTT
>TRBJ2-3|TRBV6-2/TRBV6-3|NA|TRBD2
CASSPAGVQYF
TGTGCCAGCAGCCCAGCGGGGGTGCAGTATTTT
>TRBJ1-1|TRBV29-1|NA|NA
CSVAGALNTEAFF
TGCAGCGTTGCAGGGGCCTTGAACACTGAAGCTTTCTTT
>TRBJ2-5|TRBV2|many|NA
CARSSGLEETQYF
TGTGCCCGCTCGTCGGGCCTAGAAGAGACCCAGTACTTC
>TRBJ2-1|TRBV24-1|NA|TRBD2
CATSATSGRMGQFF
TGTGCCACCAGTGCGACTAGCGGGAGAATGGGGCAGTTCTTC
>TRBJ2-5|TRBV12-3/TRBV12-4|few|NA
CASSSRMREETQYF
TGTGCCAGCAGTTCGAGAATGAGGGAAGAGACCCAGTACTTC
>TRBJ1-6|TRBV18|once|NA
CASSPIDRDTNSPLHF
TGTGCCAGCTCACCAATCGATCGGGACACCAATTCACCCCTCCACTTT
>TRBJ2-3|TRBV7-6|NA|TRBD1
CASSEGTGRLDTQYF
TGTGCCAGCAGCGAAGGGACAGGGCGGCTAGATACGCAGTATTTT
>TRBJ2-3|TRBV5-1|many|NA
CASSPAGGGTDTQYF
TGCGCCAGCAGCCCCGCAGGGGGGGGTACAGATACGCAGTATTTT
>TRBJ2-1|TRBV20-1|NA|TRBD1
CSAPTGVGEQFF
TGCAGTGCTCCGACAGGGGTAGGTGAGCAGTTCTTC
>TRBJ1-5|TRBV21-1|few|NA
CASSKGVGRPQHF
TGTGCCAGCAGCAAAGGGGTGGGCCGGCCCCAGCATTTT
>TRBJ2-2|TRBV6-6|NA|NA
CASHPSGSRSNTGELFF
TGTGCCAGCCATCCGTCGGGCAGCCGCTCGAACACCGGGGAGCTGTTTTTT
>TRBJ2-5|TRBV5-1|NA|TRBD1
CASSLQGTQETQYF
TGCGCCAGCAGCTTACAGGGGACACAAGAGACCCAGTACTTC
>TRBJ1-3|TRBV12-3/TRBV12-4|few|TRBD1
CASSLGTGYVVGNTIYF
TGTGCCAGCAGCCTAGGGACAGGCTATGTGGTGGGAAACACCATATATTTT
>TRBJ2-5|TRBV4-3|NA|TRBD1
CASSQEGGSQETQYF
TGCGCCAGCAGCCAAGAAGGGGGCTCCCAAGAGACCCAGTACTTC
>TRBJ1-5|TRBV19|NA|TRBD1
CASSIRTGDQPQHF
TGTGCCAGTAGTATCCGGACAGGGGATCAGCCCCAGCATTTT
>TRBJ2-3|TRBV7-2|NA|NA
CASSYLSSTQYF
TGTGCCAGCAGCTACCTGAGCAGTACGCAGTATTTT
>TRBJ2-3|TRBV6-6|few|TRBD2
CAISGGSTDTQYF
TGTGCCATCTCGGGGGGAAGCACAGATACGCAGTATTTT
>TRBJ1-1|TRBV5-1|few|TRBD1
CASGTGGFSEAFF
TGCGCCAGCGGGACAGGGGGCTTTTCTGAAGCTTTCTTT
>TRBJ2-5|TRBV18|NA|NA
CASSRAGQETQYF
TGTGCCAGCTCACGTGCAGGGCAAGAGACCCAGTACTTC
>TRBJ2-3|TRBV28|few|TRBD2
CASSPGGWGTDTQYF
TGTGCCAGCAGTCCCGGGGGGTGGGGCACAGATACGCAGTATTTT
>TRBJ1-1|TRBV4-3|NA|NA
CASSQGVGRAEEAFF
TGCGCCAGCAGCCAAGGGGTGGGACGGGCAGAGGAAGCTTTCTTT